The entry below gives a single TCR beta chain sequence along with its context. The source of the sample is a study of blood T cell repertoires in COVID-19. Study overall: Spain, Italy and the United States supplied samples that represented acute and convalescent COVID-19.

Methods used by the authors: Estimation of nucleated cell counts was performed using reference gene primer amplification. The method was immunoSEQ multiplex PCR; TCRdb's version includes in-frame clones alone and lacks a portion of them. D and trimming come from the DNA, and the V and J calls and clone size come from that table. The sample consists of fewer than 35,000 clones, just over 90% of them appearing once. CDR1 and CDR2 (germline): ENHRY, SYGVKD. The CDR3 spans 12 residues. V gave up 0 bases and J gave up 5 bases, with 4 bases separating them. This clonotype originated in a man aged 55 to 70 with acute or convalescent COVID-19. The rearrangement links TRBV10-3 to TRBJ2-5; D remains unclear. Sequenced input: peripheral blood. As DNA, the CDR3 is TGTGCCATCAGTGAGTCGAGGGAGACCCAGTACTTC. Translated, it gives CAISESRETQYF.